This T cell receptor (beta chain) stems from a study of neoadjuvant nivolumab and ipilimumab in lung cancer. Study-level background: Nivolumab 3 mg/kg was given days 1, 15 and 29, plus ipilimumab 1 mg/kg day 1 in combination.

As to this clone: Its antigen is undetermined.

TCRdb's table, derived via immunoSEQ multiplex PCR, lists solely in-frame clones and lacks some. This table has around 20,000 clones, roughly three quarters appearing once. The V gene's germline CDR1 is SGHVS and CDR2 FQNEAQ. The CDR3 runs to 16 residues. After removal of 3 bases from V and 1 base from J, the junction contained 3 bases not matched to a gene. Overall study findings and caveats: From pretherapy to surgery, tumor richness and clonality rose with dual therapy. Resected-tumor TCR richness correlated positively with pretherapy blood richness. TCR sequencing covered a small number of samples.

This sample comprised tumor tissue, obtained after neoadjuvant nivolumab, alone or with ipilimumab, at or shortly before surgery. This TCR was sampled from an adult with non-small cell lung cancer. The chain employs TRBV7-8 and TRBJ2-2; TRBD1 agrees at 9 bases. The CDR3 nucleotides are TGTGCCAGCAGCTTTGGACAGGGGTGGAACACCGGGGAGCTGTTTTTT. Amino acids: CASSFGQGWNTGELFF.